This T cell receptor beta chain derives from a study of blood T cell repertoires in COVID-19. Across the whole study: Sites across the United States, Italy and Spain contributed samples from acute and convalescent COVID-19. Sources were T cells, B-cell-depleted T cells, or PBMCs; the material itself was cDNA or gDNA.

Original methodology: Counts of nucleated cells, estimated from reference gene primer amplification, were obtained. Method: immunoSEQ multiplex PCR; TCRdb's copy keeps in-frame clones and lacks some. That table gives V, J and clone size, and the DNA gave D and trimming. The sample contains about 400,000 clones, 80% to 90% of which appear only once. Germline V gene data show CDR1 as SGHRS and CDR2 as YFSETQ. The ends lost 3 bases at V and 7 bases at J; junction bases unmatched: 19. This CDR3 is 18 amino acids long. The clonotype comes from a woman in her 30s with acute or convalescent COVID-19. V usage is TRBV5-1 and J usage is TRBJ2-1, with TRBD1 identical over 7 bases. The material sequenced was peripheral blood. The CDR3 DNA reads TGCGCCAGCAGCTCCGGGACAGCCCTTAAACCCCTCCAGAATGAGCAGTTCTTC. This gives the protein CASSSGTALKPLQNEQFF. Full variable domain (rest looked up from reference TRBV5-1 and TRBJ2-1): KAGVTQTPRYLIKTRGQQVTLSCSPISGHRSVSWYQQTPGQGLQFLFEYFSETQRNKGNFPGRFSGRQFSNSRSEMNVSTLELGDSALYLCASSSGTALKPLQNEQFFGPGTRLTVL.